This record covers a single T cell receptor beta chain. This clone's antigen is unknown. Base qualities are missing; no much larger clone stands one base away. Receptors were amplified or captured by the immunoSEQ multiplex PCR assay. For the multiplex PCR, a mixture combining 60 forward primers for TCR Vbeta segments and 13 reverse primers for TCR Jbeta segments was used. Amplification of the CDR3 region of rearranged TCR beta genes was performed with a multiplex PCR assay on genomic DNA. Amplified TCR beta libraries were sequenced as 87-base-pair reads on the Illumina HiSeq System. From the authors' description of their analysis: Across the 600 to 700 repertoires, a later analysis counted 80 million or so unique TCR beta chains, some 11 million of which were shared by at least two donors. Raw reads were error-corrected and collapsed into unique sequences by a nearest-neighbor algorithm in which closely related sequences were merged to remove PCR and sequencing errors. Alignment of CDR3 sequences to IMGT reference sequences was used to assign V, D and J gene segments. For a sequence to be retained, a match of at least six nucleotides was required to both a V gene segment and a J gene segment. Rearrangements were called productive when the CDR3 lacked stop codons and stayed in frame with V and J; all others were non-productive. CDR3 was defined by IMGT convention, running from the second conserved V-encoded cysteine to the conserved J-encoded phenylalanine. The earlier analysis of about 640 of the donors excluded any sequence lacking an unambiguous match to a single V gene segment. An earlier analysis of approximately 590 of the donors called V segments functional above 56.7% productive rearrangements and segregating when the between-donor standard deviation exceeded 5%. A statistical classification framework was developed to diagnose cytomegalovirus status using the catalog of TCR beta chain sequences. In a later analysis, TCR nucleotide sequences were compared against IMGT/GENE-DB human TR gene sequences so that V and J genes could be assigned. The TCRdist pipeline was used in a later analysis to assign CDR3 sequences and most-parsimonious VDJ recombination scenarios. A later analysis defined each TCR beta chain by its CDR3 amino acid sequence plus V-gene family, and excluded reads lacking a unique V-gene family. A later analysis removed 592 highly shared, low-generation-probability nucleotide sequences to deal with suspected cross-contamination and a sequencing artifact. In a later analysis, a clonal expansion index for each public chain was calculated from normalized within-repertoire ranks of inferred template counts. A later analysis computed generation probabilities with a VDJ recombination model fitted to out-of-frame rearrangements, and checked the results against IGoR. In a later analysis, TCR-TCR, TCR-HLA and TCR-CMV co-occurrence was scored with hypergeometric tests, and a repertoire-size bias correction was applied to TCR pairs. In a later analysis, false discovery rates were estimated by permuting HLA or CMV assignments 20 times. In a later analysis, co-occurring TCRs were grouped with DBSCAN, and TCRdist sequence similarity was added when clustering was performed within HLA-allele-positive subsets. Co-occurrence clustering excluded repertoires with fewer than 30,000 or more than 120,000 public chains, plus five with anomalous nucleotide sharing. TCRdb took over this immuneACCESS table, retaining in-frame rearrangements with V and J assigned. Such tables are incomplete; in checked studies, under half of the missing clones stem from an unresolved V gene, and the remainder is unexplained. Clonal size and the V and J genes are those of that table, whereas D and trimming came from the DNA. Here the sample has some 85,000 clones; around 85% occur a single time. Of the sample, around 1.9% is held by the ten largest clones.

This sample was included in a study of cytomegalovirus exposure and HLA in healthy donors (dated by TCRdb to the late 2010s). Regarding the complete study: An earlier analysis of several hundred of the donors reported approximately 270 Gb of sequence data and roughly 110 million unique TCR beta sequences from roughly 180 million T cells. Roughly 300 gigabases of sequencing data and 91 million or so unique TCR sequences made up an early release that covered nearly 650 HLA-typed donors. The genetic ancestry cluster associated with self-reported Caucasian donors included about 81% of the roughly 380 genotyped donors. The aim of the study was to test whether cataloging public T cell receptors could identify signatures of past pathogen exposure. The study profiled the T cell repertoires of some 610 subjects by immunosequencing and related them to cytomegalovirus serostatus. Besides the first cohort of roughly 660 subjects, a separate validation cohort made up of over 95 different subjects was used. To predict cytomegalovirus infection status, the study combined high-throughput TCR immunosequencing, statistical association of individual TCRs with disease status, and machine learning. A later analysis re-analyzed previously published TCR beta repertoires from approximately 670 donors and added high-resolution HLA genotyping to study TCR occurrence patterns. In the later analysis, no new phenotypic data were used to find candidate immune exposures; instead, reliance was placed on TCR beta sequences and their occurrence across donors. An earlier analysis of approximately 640 of the donors applied high-throughput TCR beta sequencing to assess whether each TCR beta V gene segment acted as functional or pseudogenic. Donor age, sex, ethnicity and CMV serostatus were compiled alongside the repertoire data. A later genetic analysis used genome-wide SNP genotypes for about three fifths of the 666 donors, treating that subset as a discovery cohort. Every discovery cohort repertoire had been produced on one sequencing platform. Both class I and class II loci were covered by HLA typing, at four-digit resolution. The number of donors typed differed by locus, with about 629-640 for A, B, C, DRB1 and DQB1, around 500 for DQA1, over 600 for DPA1, and about 450 for DPB1. Roughly 5 DR-DQ haplotypes were treated as single units for association and clustering because of strong linkage in the cohort. Among 350 to 400 genotyped donors of the cohort, an average of approximately 250,000 unique TCR beta nucleotide sequences were sequenced per donor, roughly 18% of them non-productive.

Overall study results and their limits: A further reported finding was that TCR beta sequences accurately predicted the HLA-A and HLA-B alleles for most subjects in the first cohort. The study gave a list of under 200 TCR beta chains associated with cytomegalovirus. The presence/absence analyses assumed that sequencing depth was roughly uniform across donors, and that assumption may not be true. A later analysis found that TCR association rates varied across HLA loci, with DRB1 alleles showing the most associated TCRs and HLA-C alleles the fewest. In a later analysis, some 18,000 TCR beta sequences were associated with specific HLA alleles at a false discovery rate of 0.05. The authors suggested that the approach could potentially be generalized to other disease states and immunological phenotypes. In a later analysis, HLA-associated TCR beta chains were found to be more clonally expanded and to have lower generation probabilities than equally common non-associated chains. Some IMGT-functional V segments, including TRBV6-2 and TRBV6-3, could not be told apart with the 87-base-pair reads, so those segments were excluded. The cohort was sequenced for TCR beta chains only, and without alpha or paired-chain data the features that could be detected were limited. According to a later analysis, parvovirus B19, influenza, CMV and Epstein-Barr virus appeared linked to several top co-occurrence clusters. The classifier was reported to diagnose cytomegalovirus status with high specificity and sensitivity in both the original cohort and the validation cohort. In a later genetic analysis, a missense DCLRE1C variant was associated with V-gene and J-gene trimming of TCR beta chains, and the association was replicated in an independent cohort. When HLA alleles, especially DR and DQ, strongly co-occurred, attributing TCR associations to individual alleles was difficult. According to a later analysis, most CMV-associated TCR beta chains appeared to be HLA-restricted, and the HLA associations seemed to be driven largely by CMV exposure. The earlier analysis of about 600 of the donors excluded fewer than 20 rarely observed V segments, including chromosome 9 orphons, because counts were too low. A cluster of highly shared sequence variants was judged likely to be a technical artifact of the sequencing pipeline. Because some donors lacked HLA typing at each locus, the association tests relied only on the typed subset. Broadly in line with IMGT annotations, most TCR beta V segments showed up in productive rearrangements about 87% or about 30% of the time in an earlier analysis of several hundred of the donors. Linkage disequilibrium might explain the correlated functional status among segregating V segments, but an unknown experimental factor could not be excluded. In vitro tests confirmed that a few of the cytomegalovirus-associated TCR beta chains recognize cytomegalovirus antigens. The only immune exposure information available for the cohort was CMV serostatus. Most TCR sequences were observed very rarely across donors, whereas some public TCRs were present in many individuals. According to a later genetic analysis, donors in an Asian-associated ancestry cluster had fewer N-insertions in productive TCRs than the approximately 700-donor mean.

V and J are trimmed by 6 bases and 5 bases, and the gene matches miss 7 bases of the junction. Taken from the germline V gene (reference sequence), the CDR1 and CDR2 loops are LNHDA and SQIVND. Including cysteine and phenylalanine, the CDR3 has 15 amino acids. The sequence is cut down to CDR3 DNA, 45 bases in frame from base 1. The cohort was made up of approximately 670 healthy bone marrow donors. All cohort members were sampled while nominally healthy, although unrecorded immune exposures were likely present. The donor was CMV seronegative and was included in the group of over 300 seronegative cohort members. Each donor provided a peripheral blood sample, and peripheral blood mononuclear cells were used for TCR beta sequencing. Genomic DNA extraction from the blood cell samples was performed with the Qiagen DNeasy Blood Extraction Kit.

The TCR originated in a man younger than 35 in good health and CMV-seronegative. What was sequenced was PBMCs. This sequence uses TRBV19 and TRBJ2-3; TRBD1 matches 11 bases in the middle. CDR3 loop: CASREGDRGRDTQYF. The nucleotides are TGTGCCAGTAGAGAAGGGGACAGGGGGAGAGATACGCAGTATTTT.